One and the same sample provided the 23 T cell receptor beta chains below, sequenced in a study of CD8 T cells in ankylosing spondylitis. TCRdb fed the 5' RACE reads into MiXCR, producing one record per CDR3 protein. The sample holds approximately 260,000 distinct CDR3 sequences, about a sixth seen once. Sequences were obtained from blood, either unsorted or a sorted T cell fraction (not recorded which). These TCRs come from a male donor with ankylosing spondylitis or in good health (not recorded which).

This chain uses TRBV7-9 with TRBJ2-4; D is perhaps TRBD1 (6 bases). V was cut by 6 bases and J by 7 bases, with 25 bases left in between. The CDR3 consists of 17 residues. Germline V CDR1 and CDR2: SEHNR, FQNEAQ (reference sequence). The CDR3 is CASSSLQGWDQPNIQYF. CDR3 nucleotides: TGTGCCAGCAGTTCATTACAGGGTTGGGACCAACCGAACATTCAGTACTTC.

The V and J genes are TRBV20-1 and TRBJ1-2; no clear D gene. The CDR3 extends over 14 amino acids. Trimming stripped 0 bases from V and 0 bases from J, with 8 bases between. The germline CDR1 and CDR2 sequences are DFQATT and SNEGSKA (reference sequence). DNA of the CDR3: TGCAGTGCTAGAGAGTACAGAACTAACTATGGCTACACCTTC. This codes for CSAREYRTNYGYTF.

The J gene is TRBJ1-4, the V gene TRBV29-1, with D maybe TRBD1 (5 bases). The CDR3 sequence is 13 residues long. With 7 bases removed from V and 8 bases from J, the gap between germline ends came to 17 bases. Germline CDR1 is SQVTM and CDR2 is ANQGSEA. In nucleotides, the CDR3 is TGCAGCGCCGGGGGAGTATTGGGGGAAAAACTGTTTTTT. Amino acids: CSAGGVLGEKLFF.

There are many counts of this clonotype. The gene calls are TRBV12-3 or TRBV12-4 and TRBJ2-7; a weak D match, TRBD2 (6 bases). Trimming took off 7 bases at V and 0 bases at J, with 7 bases between the two ends. The CDR3 spans 12 residues. The CDR3 DNA reads TGTGCCAGCAAGGAGGGCTCCTACGAGCAGTACTTC. Translating gives CASKEGSYEQYF.

The J gene is TRBJ2-5, the V gene TRBV7-9, with D possibly called TRBD1 or TRBD2 (5 bases each). The CDR3 is 13 amino acids. In germline, CDR1 is SEHNR, CDR2 FQNEAQ (reference sequence). Trimming left V 5 bases short and J 5 bases short, with 12 bases between. CDR3 sequence: CASSPRGWETQYF. The CDR3 DNA sequence: TGTGCCAGCAGCCCCCGGGGCTGGGAGACCCAGTACTTC.

The chain combines TRBV29-1 with TRBJ2-7; D unclear. The CDR3 extends over 12 amino acids. The germline V gene has CDR1 SQVTM and CDR2 ANQGSEA. The V and J ends lost 6 bases and 4 bases respectively, with 13 bases between them. Written as DNA, the CDR3 is TGCAGCGTCCAACCAGACACTTACGAGCAGTACTTC. This sequence encodes CSVQPDTYEQYF.

This clonotype has more than one count but fewer than ten. The chain couples TRBV7-9 to TRBJ1-1; perhaps TRBD1 as D (6 bases). This CDR3 is built from 16 residues. The V end was cut by 0 bases, the J end by 1 base, with 12 bases between. Germline values: CDR1 SEHNR, CDR2 FQNEAQ (reference sequence). CDR3 loop: CASSLAGGHQNTEAFF. The CDR3, as DNA: TGTGCCAGCAGCTTAGCCGGGGGACACCAGAACACTGAAGCTTTCTTT.

V is TRBV6-5 and J is TRBJ2-7; D possibly corresponds to TRBD1 (6 bases). The CDR3 runs 14 residues. Trimming pared 2 bases from V and 5 bases from J, leaving 13 bases between. Per germline, CDR1 MNHEY and CDR2 SVGAGI. The CDR3 nucleotides are TGTGCCAGCAGTTACGGGGGCCCAGGGAACGAGCAGTACTTC. As protein: CASSYGGPGNEQYF.

The chain carries TRBV10-3 and TRBJ2-1; possible D gene TRBD2, 6 bases. Between the trimmed V and J ends, which lost 6 bases and 7 bases, there was a span of 13 bases. Germline CDR1 reads ENHRY; CDR2 reads SYGVKD. The CDR3 covers 13 residues. The CDR3 DNA reads TGTGCCATCAGAGGCGGGGCGGGTAATGAGCAGTTCTTC. It yields the protein CAIRGGAGNEQFF.

This clonotype was observed at least ten times. V gene TRBV6-2 or TRBV6-3 combines with J gene TRBJ2-1; 12 bases line up with TRBD2. CDR3 length: 16 residues. CDR1 MNHEY and CDR2 SVGEGT come from the germline V gene. V dropped 2 bases and J dropped 5; count of bases not matched to a gene: 4. CDR3: CASSYGGLAGNNEQFF. In DNA form, the CDR3 reads TGTGCCAGCAGTTACGGTGGACTAGCGGGAAACAATGAGCAGTTCTTC.

This clonotype occurred a few times. The genes are TRBV20-1 and TRBJ2-1; TRBD2 matches 7 bases. The germline V gene encodes CDR1 DFQATT and CDR2 SNEGSKA (reference sequence). This CDR3 contains 24 residues. Germline trimming cut 1 base from V and 0 bases from J; bases unmatched to any gene: 30. CDR3 in amino acids: CSARARLAEELDPRIIRSYNEQFF. In DNA, the CDR3 is TGCAGTGCTAGAGCGCGACTAGCCGAAGAGCTCGATCCTCGGATAATACGCTCCTACAATGAGCAGTTCTTC.

Many counts were recorded for this clonotype. The V call is TRBV12-3 or TRBV12-4, the J call TRBJ2-3, with 7 bases matching TRBD2. J was trimmed by 6 bases and V by 6 bases; bases with no gene match: 3. This CDR3 contains 12 residues. The CDR3 here is CASRSGGDTQYF. The CDR3 DNA is TGTGCCAGCAGGTCCGGGGGGGATACGCAGTATTTT.

The chain couples TRBV27 to TRBJ1-1, with TRBD1 as a possible D gene (5 bases). V was pared by 3 bases and J by 3 bases, with 11 bases between. Looked up from germline, CDR1 is MNHEY and CDR2 is SMNVEV (reference sequence). The CDR3 is 14 residues long. The CDR3 bases are TGTGCCAGCAGTTTGGATCAGGGACACACTGAAGCTTTCTTT. Residues: CASSLDQGHTEAFF.

Only a few counts were recorded for this clonotype. The rearrangement uses TRBV9 and TRBJ2-2, with 12 bases fitting TRBD2. In germline, CDR1 is SGDLS, CDR2 YYNGEE. The CDR3 runs 17 residues. Unmatched junction bases numbered 13, after V lost 3 bases and J lost 10 bases. The CDR3 sequence: CASSAGTSGWRGAELFF. CDR3 sequence (DNA): TGTGCCAGCAGCGCAGGGACTAGCGGGTGGAGAGGAGCGGAGCTGTTTTTT.

The chain joins TRBV5-1 to TRBJ2-7; a possible D gene is TRBD1 (6 bases). CDR3 length equals 16 residues. The germline gives CDR1 SGHRS, CDR2 YFSETQ. The ends were cut back, 5 bases at V and 3 bases at J, with 21 bases in the middle. The CDR3, as DNA: TGCGCCAGCAGACAGGGTTTAGGACCCAGTATCTACGAGCAGTACTTC. It encodes CASRQGLGPSIYEQYF.

V is TRBV5-1 and J is TRBJ1-2, with a tentative D call TRBD1 (5 bases). The V gene lost 1 base and the J gene lost 5 bases, with 15 bases spanning the gap. Per the germline V gene, CDR1 is SGHRS and CDR2 is YFSETQ. The CDR3 is 15 amino acids. CDR3: CASSLFATGAYGYTF. The CDR3 DNA sequence: TGCGCCAGCAGCTTGTTCGCGACCGGGGCATATGGCTACACCTTC.

The chain is built from TRBV12-3 or TRBV12-4 and TRBJ2-5, with D perhaps TRBD1 or TRBD2 (5 bases each). CDR3 length: 16 residues. Deletions cut 3 bases from V and 3 bases from J, with 17 bases between. The CDR3 reads CASSLWDVTNEETQYF. The CDR3 DNA reads as TGTGCCAGCAGTTTGTGGGACGTCACGAATGAAGAGACCCAGTACTTC.

This sequence joins TRBV20-1 and TRBJ1-1; possible D gene TRBD1, 5 bases. The CDR3 is 14 residues long. CDR1 is DFQATT and CDR2 is SNEGSKA in the germline V gene (reference sequence). The germline V and J ends were trimmed by 5 bases and 11 bases, with 24 bases remaining between them. CDR3 in amino acids: CSAPGAPGEERAFF. The CDR3 region has the DNA TGCAGTGCTCCCGGGGCACCCGGGGAAGAAAGGGCTTTCTTT.

The CDR3 bases are TGCAGCGTTGAGCGGGGGGCCGCAGATACGCAGTATTTT. Its protein product is CSVERGAADTQYF. The rearrangement uses TRBV29-1 and TRBJ2-3; 8 bases align to TRBD2. CDR3 length: 13 residues. Germline V gene sequence: CDR1 SQVTM, CDR2 ANQGSEA. The trim removed 3 bases at V and 4 bases at J, leaving 3 bases unmatched.

This rearrangement joins TRBV6-4 to TRBJ1-1; D unresolved. The CDR3 runs to 13 residues. V was clipped by 8 bases and J by 8 bases, with 18 bases between them. Germline V gene lookup returns CDR1 MRHNA and CDR2 SNTAGT. CDR3 in DNA: TGTGCCAGCCTCGAGGGTCAGAGAGTGGAAGCTTTCTTT. Amino acid sequence: CASLEGQRVEAFF.

This chain joins TRBV5-1 and TRBJ2-2; 9 positions match TRBD1. Germline V gene lookup returns CDR1 SGHRS and CDR2 YFSETQ. J lost 5 bases, V lost 5 bases, and 1 base had no gene match. The CDR3 loop spans 13 amino acids. The CDR3 protein is CASRQGATGELFF. The CDR3 DNA reads as TGCGCCAGCAGACAGGGGGCGACCGGGGAGCTGTTTTTT.

A word on this clonotype: Since a much larger clone is just one base distant, this may be a read error. V is TRBV4-1 and J is TRBJ2-7; D remains ambiguous. The V end lost 0 bases, the J end lost 0 bases, and 12 bases lay between the germline ends. The germline V gene has CDR1 MGHRA and CDR2 YSYEKL. CDR3 length: 16 residues. The CDR3 here is CASSQDLEQSSYEQYF. The DNA of the CDR3 is TGCGCCAGCAGCCAAGATTTAGAGCAGTCCTCCTACGAGCAGTACTTC.

This clonotype was detected many times. As DNA, the CDR3 is TGCAGTGCTAGAGAACAGGGGCTGGGGCCATACGAGCAGTACTTC. Protein: CSAREQGLGPYEQYF. The chain couples TRBV20-1 to TRBJ2-7; TRBD1 aligns across 7 bases. The CDR3 has 15 amino acids. Germline CDR1 DFQATT, CDR2 SNEGSKA (reference sequence). With V trimmed by 0 bases and J by 4 bases, 9 bases remained unmatched.